The present T cell receptor beta chain was sequenced within a study of blood T cell repertoires in COVID-19. In the study's own analysis: The assay estimated nucleated cells by amplifying reference gene primers. Data came from immunoSEQ multiplex PCR; TCRdb stores just in-frame clones and leaves some out. The DNA gave D and trimming, while V, J and clone size come from that table. The sample records some 180,000 clones, 85% being singletons. Living in about two dozen US areas, the participants were between roughly 18 and 90 years of age. Grouping used clinical history reported by participants in a survey and questionnaire. Before being deemed recovered, Cohort 3 donors had two negative PCRs, clearance, or symptom resolution. The CDR3 extends over 13 amino acids. The germline gives CDR1 MDHEN, CDR2 SYDVKM. Trimming at V came to 6 bases and at J to 7 bases, leaving 4 bases not matched to a gene.

The clonotype was recovered from a middle-aged man who had recovered from COVID-19. Sample: PBMCs or T cells enriched from blood (not recorded which). The chain joins TRBV28 to TRBJ1-1; 11 nucleotides agree with TRBD1. The CDR3 protein is CASRGQGVLEAFF. The CDR3 coding sequence is TGTGCCAGCAGGGGACAGGGGGTGCTTGAAGCTTTCTTT. The whole variable domain, filled in from reference TRBV28 and TRBJ1-1, reads DVKVTQSSRYLVKRTGEKVFLECVQDMDHENMFWYRQDPGLGLRLIYFSYDVKMKEKGDIPEGYSVSREKKERFSLILESASTNQTSMYLCASRGQGVLEAFFGQGTRLTVV.